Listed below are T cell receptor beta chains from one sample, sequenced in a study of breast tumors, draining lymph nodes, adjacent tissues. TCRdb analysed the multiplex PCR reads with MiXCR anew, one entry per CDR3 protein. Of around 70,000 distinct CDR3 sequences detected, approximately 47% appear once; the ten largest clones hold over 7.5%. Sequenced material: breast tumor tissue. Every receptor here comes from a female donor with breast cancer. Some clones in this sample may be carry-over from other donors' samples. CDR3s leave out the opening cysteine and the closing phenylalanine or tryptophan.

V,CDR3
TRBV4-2,ASSQVSLGRSDTDTQY
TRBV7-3,ASSLTAETQY
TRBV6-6,ASSHGTGGSYEQY
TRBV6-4,ASSESRTVYGCT
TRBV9,AGSPQGRGVGYEQY
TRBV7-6,ASSFPLLAGWNTGELF
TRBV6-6,ASSYEVAGGPQGYEQY
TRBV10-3,AISERSQETQY
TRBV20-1,SAREPSGDQETQY
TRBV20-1,SASGTGGGQPQH
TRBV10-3,AIASGSPSTDTQY
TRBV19,ASSTPPGTTIVTQF
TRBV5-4,ASSAGRNTGELF
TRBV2,ASSVGRGSYNEQF
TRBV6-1,ASTEGYKGQSFSGANVLT
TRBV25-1,ASSEYRGVGTDTQY
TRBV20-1,SARSGETEAF
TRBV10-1,ASSPDLAPYEPY
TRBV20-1,SVSGDTQGDRETQY
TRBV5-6,ASISVGQGAYGYT
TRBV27,GSSIRTSSYTDTQY
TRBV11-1,ASSSATSGGQETQY
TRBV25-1,ASSFRQGEIPYNVLT
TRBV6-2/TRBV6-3,ASRSGSEGEQY
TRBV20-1,SARDRGRGAGYT
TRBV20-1,SATGLAGGPQETQY
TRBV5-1,ASSGGVSGELF
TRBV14,ASSHPRDRVTNYGYT
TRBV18,ASSGQKDTEAF
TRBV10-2,ASSEAGGTKTRY
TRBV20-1,SARDLGRGGSGELF
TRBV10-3,AISAQGRGEKLF
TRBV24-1,ATSDPGLAGDKQF
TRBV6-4,AISLGGRGNEQF
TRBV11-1,ASSLQEQQPQH
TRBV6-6,ASSHSKSGGYEQY
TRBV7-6,ASSLSPRTHEQF
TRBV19,ASTTTEGHVGYT
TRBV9,ASSAGFGVGTGELF
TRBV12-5,ASGPPTQPATNEKLF
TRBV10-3,AIGEYARQRINTIY
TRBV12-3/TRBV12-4,ASSPIGGTGGGNEKLF
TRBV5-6,ASSLTVYGYT
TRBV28,ASNWGTGPNSPLH
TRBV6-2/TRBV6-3,ASTTTPAEKLF
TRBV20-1,SARDGLYYGYT
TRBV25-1,ASSEWGQSMNTEAF
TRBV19,ASGGGTGIGKLF
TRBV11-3,ASRGDSGNTVY
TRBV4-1,ASSQREEANEKLF
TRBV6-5,ASSYGRDGYT
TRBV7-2,ASSPMGGYYNEQF
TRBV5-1,ASSDPTGGGYT
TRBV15,ATASGGGGGCANPGELF
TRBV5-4,ASSLPAYRSSGANVLT
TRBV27,ASSLALEVSPLH
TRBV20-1,SEDQGARGYT
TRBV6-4,ANPDLAKAKNIQY
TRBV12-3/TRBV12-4,ASSPWTNASTGELS
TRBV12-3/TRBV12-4,ASSPWASNQPQH